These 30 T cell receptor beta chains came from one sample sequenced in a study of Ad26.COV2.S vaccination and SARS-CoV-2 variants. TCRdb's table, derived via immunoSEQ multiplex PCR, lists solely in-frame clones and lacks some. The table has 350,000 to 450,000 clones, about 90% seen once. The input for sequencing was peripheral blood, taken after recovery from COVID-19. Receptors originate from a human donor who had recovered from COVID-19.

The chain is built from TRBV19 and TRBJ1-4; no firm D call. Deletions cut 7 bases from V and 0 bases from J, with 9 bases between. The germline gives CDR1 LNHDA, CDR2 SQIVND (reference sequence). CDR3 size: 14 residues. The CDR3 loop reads CASKGPATNEKLFF. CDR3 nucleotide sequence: TGTGCCAGTAAGGGTCCAGCAACTAATGAAAAACTGTTTTTT.

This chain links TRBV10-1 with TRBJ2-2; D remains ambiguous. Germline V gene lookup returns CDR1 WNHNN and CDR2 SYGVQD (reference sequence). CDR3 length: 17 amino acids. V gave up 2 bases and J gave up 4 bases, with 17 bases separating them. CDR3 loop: CASSETFGMLGTGELFF. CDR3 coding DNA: TGCGCCAGCAGTGAGACCTTTGGGATGCTTGGCACCGGGGAGCTGTTTTTT.

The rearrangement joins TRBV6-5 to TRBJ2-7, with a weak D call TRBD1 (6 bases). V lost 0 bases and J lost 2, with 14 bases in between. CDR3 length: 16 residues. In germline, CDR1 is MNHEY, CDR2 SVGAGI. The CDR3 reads CASSYSTGRLPYEQYF. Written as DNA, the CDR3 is TGTGCCAGCAGTTACTCGACAGGACGGCTTCCCTACGAGCAGTACTTC.

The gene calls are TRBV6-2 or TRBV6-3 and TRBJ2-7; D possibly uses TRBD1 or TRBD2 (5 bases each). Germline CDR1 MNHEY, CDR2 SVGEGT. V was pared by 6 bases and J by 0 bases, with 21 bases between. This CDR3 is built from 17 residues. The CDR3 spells CASSMSLSLGDSYEQYF. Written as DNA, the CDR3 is TGTGCCAGCAGCATGTCTTTGTCGTTGGGGGACTCCTACGAGCAGTACTTC.

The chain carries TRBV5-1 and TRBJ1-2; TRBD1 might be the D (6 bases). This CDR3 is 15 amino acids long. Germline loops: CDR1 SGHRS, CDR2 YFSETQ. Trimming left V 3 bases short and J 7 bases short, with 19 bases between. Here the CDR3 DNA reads TGCGCCAGCAGCTCGTTGGGGGGGGCGAGTTCTGGCTACACCTTC. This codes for CASSSLGGASSGYTF.

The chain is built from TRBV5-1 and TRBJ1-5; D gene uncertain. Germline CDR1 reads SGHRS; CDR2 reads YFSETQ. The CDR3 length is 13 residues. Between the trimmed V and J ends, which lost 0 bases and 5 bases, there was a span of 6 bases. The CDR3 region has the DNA TGCGCCAGCAGCTTGGATGAGGATCAGCCCCAGCATTTT. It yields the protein CASSLDEDQPQHF.

CDR3 in amino acids: CASGSQGITDTQYF. The CDR3 DNA follows: TGTGCTAGTGGTTCGCAGGGGATCACAGATACGCAGTATTTT. J is TRBJ2-3 and V is TRBV12-5; D possibly corresponds to TRBD1 (6 bases). V was trimmed by 4 bases and J by 2 bases, leaving 10 bases between them. There are 14 residues in the CDR3. Germline V lookup: CDR1 LGHNT, CDR2 FRNRAP.

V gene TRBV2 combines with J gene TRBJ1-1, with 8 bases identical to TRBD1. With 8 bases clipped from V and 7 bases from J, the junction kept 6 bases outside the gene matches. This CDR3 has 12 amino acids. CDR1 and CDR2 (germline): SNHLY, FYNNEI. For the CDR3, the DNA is TGTGCCAGCCGAACAGGGGGTATTGAAGCTTTCTTT. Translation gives CASRTGGIEAFF.

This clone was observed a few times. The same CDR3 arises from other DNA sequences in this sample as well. The CDR3 protein is CASSSLMNTEAFF. In DNA form, the CDR3 reads TGTGCCAGCAGCTCCCTCATGAACACTGAAGCTTTCTTT. The chain carries TRBV5-6 and TRBJ1-1, with D uncertain. The CDR3 sequence is 13 residues long. Per germline, CDR1 SGHDT and CDR2 YYEEEE. Trimming removed 3 bases at V and 0 bases at J, with 6 bases between.

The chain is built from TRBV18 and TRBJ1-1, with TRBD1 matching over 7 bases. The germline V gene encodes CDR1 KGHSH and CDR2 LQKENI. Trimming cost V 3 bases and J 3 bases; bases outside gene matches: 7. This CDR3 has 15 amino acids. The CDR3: CASSPQGVWDTEAFF. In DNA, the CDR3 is TGTGCCAGCTCACCCCAGGGGGTTTGGGACACTGAAGCTTTCTTT.

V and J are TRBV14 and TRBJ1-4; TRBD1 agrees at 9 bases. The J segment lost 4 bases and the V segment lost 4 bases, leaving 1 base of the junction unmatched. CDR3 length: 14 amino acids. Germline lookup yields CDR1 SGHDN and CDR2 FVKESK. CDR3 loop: CASSLGQGNEKLFF. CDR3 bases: TGTGCCAGCAGCCTGGGACAGGGTAATGAAAAACTGTTTTTT.

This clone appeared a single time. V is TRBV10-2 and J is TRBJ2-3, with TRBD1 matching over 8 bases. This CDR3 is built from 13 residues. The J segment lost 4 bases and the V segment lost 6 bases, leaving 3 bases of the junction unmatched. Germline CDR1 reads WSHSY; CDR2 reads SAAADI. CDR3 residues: CASRDRDADTQYF. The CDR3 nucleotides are TGCGCCAGCAGGGACAGGGACGCAGATACGCAGTATTTT.

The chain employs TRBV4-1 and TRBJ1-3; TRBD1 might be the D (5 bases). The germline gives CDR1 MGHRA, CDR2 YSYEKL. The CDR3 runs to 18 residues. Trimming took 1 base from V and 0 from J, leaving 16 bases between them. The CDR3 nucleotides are TGCGCCAGCAGCCAAGTGGTGGGGCGCCGTTACTCTGGAAACACCATATATTTT. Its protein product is CASSQVVGRRYSGNTIYF.

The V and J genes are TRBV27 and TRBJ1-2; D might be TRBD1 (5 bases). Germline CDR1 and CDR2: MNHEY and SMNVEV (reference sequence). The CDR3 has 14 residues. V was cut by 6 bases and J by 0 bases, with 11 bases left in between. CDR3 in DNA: TGTGCCAGCAGCCCGGGACGGACTAACTATGGCTACACCTTC. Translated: CASSPGRTNYGYTF.

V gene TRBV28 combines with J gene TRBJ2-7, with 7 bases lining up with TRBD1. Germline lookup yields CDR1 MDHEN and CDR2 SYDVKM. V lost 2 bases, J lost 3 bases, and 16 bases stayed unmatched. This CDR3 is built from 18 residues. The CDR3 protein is CASSLLPPTGASVYEQYF. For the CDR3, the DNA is TGTGCCAGCAGTTTACTACCCCCCACAGGGGCCTCTGTCTACGAGCAGTACTTC.

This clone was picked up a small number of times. The CDR3 protein is CASSLDGRVGNQPQHF. The CDR3 DNA is TGCGCCAGCAGCTTGGATGGCAGGGTGGGCAATCAGCCCCAGCATTTT. The V and J genes are TRBV5-1 and TRBJ1-5; possibly TRBD1 for D (5 bases). Germline V CDR1 and CDR2: SGHRS, YFSETQ. The CDR3 consists of 16 residues. Trimming removed 0 bases at V and 2 bases at J, with 12 bases between.

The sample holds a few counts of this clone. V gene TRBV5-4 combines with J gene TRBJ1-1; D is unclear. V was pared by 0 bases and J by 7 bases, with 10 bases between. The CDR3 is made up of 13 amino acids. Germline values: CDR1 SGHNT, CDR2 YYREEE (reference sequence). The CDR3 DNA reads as TGTGCCAGCAGCTTGGGACCCTCCCGTGAAGCTTTCTTT. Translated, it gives CASSLGPSREAFF.

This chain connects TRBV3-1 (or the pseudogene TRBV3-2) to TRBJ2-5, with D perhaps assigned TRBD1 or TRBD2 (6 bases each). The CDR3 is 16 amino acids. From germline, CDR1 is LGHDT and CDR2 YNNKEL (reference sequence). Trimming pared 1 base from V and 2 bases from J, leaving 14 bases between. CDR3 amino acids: CASSQGWGADQETQYF. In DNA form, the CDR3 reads TGTGCCAGCAGCCAAGGCTGGGGGGCCGATCAAGAGACCCAGTACTTC.

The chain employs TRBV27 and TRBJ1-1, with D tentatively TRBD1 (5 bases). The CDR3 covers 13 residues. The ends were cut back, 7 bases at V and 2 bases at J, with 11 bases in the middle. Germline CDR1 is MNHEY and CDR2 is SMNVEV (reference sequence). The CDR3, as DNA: TGTGCCAGCAAAACAGGCGTTAACACTGAAGCTTTCTTT. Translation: CASKTGVNTEAFF.

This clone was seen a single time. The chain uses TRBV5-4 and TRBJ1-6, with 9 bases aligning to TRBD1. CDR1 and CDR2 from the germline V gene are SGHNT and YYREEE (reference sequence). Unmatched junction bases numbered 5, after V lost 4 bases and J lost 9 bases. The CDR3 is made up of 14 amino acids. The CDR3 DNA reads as TGTGCCAGCAGCAAGGGACAGGGTGGTTCACCCCTCCACTTT. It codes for CASSKGQGGSPLHF.

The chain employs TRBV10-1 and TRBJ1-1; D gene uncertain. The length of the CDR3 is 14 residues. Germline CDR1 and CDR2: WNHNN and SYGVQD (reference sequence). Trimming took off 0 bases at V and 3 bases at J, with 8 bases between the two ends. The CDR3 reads CASSESPADTEAFF. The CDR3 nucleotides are TGCGCCAGCAGTGAGTCCCCCGCGGACACTGAAGCTTTCTTT.

The CDR3 protein is CASTFIGAGTQYF. The CDR3 region has the DNA TGTGCCAGCACGTTTATAGGGGCTGGGACCCAGTACTTC. The chain is built from TRBV2 and TRBJ2-5; D may be TRBD1 (5 bases). Trimming cost V 7 bases and J 7 bases, with 16 bases left between them. The germline CDR1 and CDR2 sequences are SNHLY and FYNNEI. CDR3 length: 13 amino acids. Using reference TRBV2 and TRBJ2-5 for the parts outside the CDR3, the full variable domain is EPEVTQTPSHQVTQMGQEVILRCVPISNHLYFYWYRQILGQKVEFLVSFYNNEISEKSEIFDDQFSVERPDGSNFTLKIRSTKLEDSAMYFCASTFIGAGTQYFGPGTRLLVL.

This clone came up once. The CDR3 sequence: CASSSTGIQPQHF. The CDR3 nucleotides read TGTGCCAGCAGTTCAACAGGGATTCAGCCCCAGCATTTT. This chain links TRBV6-5 with TRBJ1-5; perhaps TRBD1 as D (6 bases). Trimming took off 4 bases at V and 6 bases at J, with 10 bases between the two ends. This CDR3 is 13 amino acids long. Germline CDR1 and CDR2: MNHEY and SVGAGI.

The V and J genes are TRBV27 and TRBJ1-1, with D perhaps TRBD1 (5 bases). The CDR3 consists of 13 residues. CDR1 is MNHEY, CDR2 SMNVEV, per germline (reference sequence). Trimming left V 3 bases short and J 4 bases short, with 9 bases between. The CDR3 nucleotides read TGTGCCAGCAGTTTGTCAGGGAGCACTGAAGCTTTCTTT. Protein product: CASSLSGSTEAFF.

CDR3 protein: CASSYARTYNEQFF. CDR3 DNA sequence: TGTGCCAGCAGTTACGCCCGGACTTACAATGAGCAGTTCTTC. J is TRBJ2-1 and V is TRBV6-5; D may be TRBD2 (5 bases). V gave up 2 bases and J gave up 4 bases, with 9 bases separating them. CDR3 length equals 14 residues. Germline loops: CDR1 MNHEY, CDR2 SVGAGI.

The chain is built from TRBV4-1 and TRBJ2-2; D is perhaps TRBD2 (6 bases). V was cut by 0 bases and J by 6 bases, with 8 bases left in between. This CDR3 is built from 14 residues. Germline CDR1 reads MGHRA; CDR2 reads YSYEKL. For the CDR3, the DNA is TGCGCCAGCAGCCAAGATTGGGGGGCCGGGGAGCTGTTTTTT. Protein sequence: CASSQDWGAGELFF.

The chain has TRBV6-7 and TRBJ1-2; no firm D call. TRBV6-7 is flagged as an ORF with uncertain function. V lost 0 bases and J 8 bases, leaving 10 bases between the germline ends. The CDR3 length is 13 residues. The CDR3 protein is CASSYSRTGGYTF. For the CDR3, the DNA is TGTGCCAGCAGTTACTCACGGACGGGCGGCTACACCTTC.

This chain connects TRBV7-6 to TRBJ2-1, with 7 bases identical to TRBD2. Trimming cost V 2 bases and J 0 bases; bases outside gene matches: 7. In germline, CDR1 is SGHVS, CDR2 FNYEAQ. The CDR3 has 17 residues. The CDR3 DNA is TGTGCCAGCAGCTTAAGGTCTGGCGGGGGCTCCTACAATGAGCAGTTCTTC. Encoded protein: CASSLRSGGGSYNEQFF.

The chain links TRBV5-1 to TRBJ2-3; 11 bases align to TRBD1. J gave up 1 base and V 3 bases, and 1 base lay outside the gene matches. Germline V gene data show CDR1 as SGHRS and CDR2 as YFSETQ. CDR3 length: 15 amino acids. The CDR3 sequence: CASSWDRGGTDTQYF. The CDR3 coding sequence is TGCGCCAGCAGCTGGGACAGGGGGGGCACAGATACGCAGTATTTT. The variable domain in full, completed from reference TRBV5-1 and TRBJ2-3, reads KAGVTQTPRYLIKTRGQQVTLSCSPISGHRSVSWYQQTPGQGLQFLFEYFSETQRNKGNFPGRFSGRQFSNSRSEMNVSTLELGDSALYLCASSWDRGGTDTQYFGPGTRLTVL.

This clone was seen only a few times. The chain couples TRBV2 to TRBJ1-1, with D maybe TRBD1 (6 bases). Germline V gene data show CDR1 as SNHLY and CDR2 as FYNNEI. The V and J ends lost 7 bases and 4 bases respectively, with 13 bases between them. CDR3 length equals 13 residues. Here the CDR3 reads CASTEGVSTEAFF. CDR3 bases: TGTGCCAGCACCGAGGGGGTTTCCACTGAAGCTTTCTTT.